Given below is one TCR beta chain in context. The data were obtained in a study of human T cells and chemical hapten exposure. TCRdb analysed the RACE reads with MiXCR anew, one entry per CDR3 protein. The sample shows some 200,000 distinct CDR3 sequences, 25% to 30% of them seen only once. Time point meaning: pre-sensitization, week 0. Sample treatment: therapeutic diphenylcyclopropenone sensitization with weekly scalp DPC. Specimen: whole blood, collected in connection with sensitization to the hapten diphenylcyclopropenone (DPC). The TCR was taken from a woman aged 30 to 39 with alopecia areata. Some clones in this sample may be carry-over from other donors' samples.

CDR3 residues: CASSQIGRVDGEQFF. CDR3 DNA sequence: TGTGCCAGCAGCCAAATCGGTAGAGTTGATGGTGAGCAGTTCTTC. The chain has TRBV7-9 and TRBJ2-1; D gene ambiguous. The CDR3 consists of 15 residues. Trimming took 5 bases from V and 9 from J, leaving 20 bases between them. The germline V gene has CDR1 SEHNR and CDR2 FQNEAQ (reference sequence).